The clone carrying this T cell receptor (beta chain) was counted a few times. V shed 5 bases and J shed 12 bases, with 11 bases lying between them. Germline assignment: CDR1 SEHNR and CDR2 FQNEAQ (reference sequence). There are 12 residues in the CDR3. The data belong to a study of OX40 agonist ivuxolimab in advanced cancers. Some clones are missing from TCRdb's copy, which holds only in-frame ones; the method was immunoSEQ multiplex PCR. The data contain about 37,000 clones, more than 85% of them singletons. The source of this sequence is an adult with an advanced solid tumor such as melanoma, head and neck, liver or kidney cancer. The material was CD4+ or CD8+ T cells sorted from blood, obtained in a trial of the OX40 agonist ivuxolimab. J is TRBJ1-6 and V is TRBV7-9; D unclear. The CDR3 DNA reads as TGTGCCAGCAGCATTGGACGGGAACCCCTCCACTTT. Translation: CASSIGREPLHF. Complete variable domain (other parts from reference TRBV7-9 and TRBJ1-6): DTGVSQNPRHKITKRGQNVTFRCDPISEHNRLYWYRQTLGQGPEFLTYFQNEAQLEKSRLLSDRFSAERPKGSFSTLEIQRTEQGDSAMYLCASSIGREPLHFGNGTRLTVT.